These 9 T cell receptor beta chains share one sample of origin, sequenced in a study of OX40 agonist ivuxolimab in advanced cancers. Data came from immunoSEQ multiplex PCR; TCRdb stores just in-frame clones and leaves some out. The repertoire has 25,000 to 30,000 clones, about four fifths of them found once; the top ten carry 15% to 20%. The material sequenced was CD4+ or CD8+ T cells sorted from blood, taken in a trial of the OX40 agonist ivuxolimab. These receptors originate from an adult with an advanced solid tumor such as melanoma, head and neck, liver or kidney cancer.

J is TRBJ2-3 and V is TRBV5-1; TRBD2 might be the D (6 bases). Germline values: CDR1 SGHRS, CDR2 YFSETQ. The CDR3 totals 17 residues. The ends were cut back, 1 base at V and 3 bases at J, with 18 bases in the middle. The CDR3 DNA follows: TGCGCCAGCAGCTTGTTGGGTGGGAGGCTAATAACAGATACGCAGTATTTT. It translates to CASSLLGGRLITDTQYF.

The CDR3 reads CAWSEGAGDSPLHF. The CDR3 coding sequence is TGTGCCTGGAGTGAGGGGGCAGGGGATTCACCCCTCCACTTT. The V and J genes are TRBV30 and TRBJ1-6; 7 bases line up with TRBD1. The germline gives CDR1 GTSNPN, CDR2 SVGIG (reference sequence). V lost 1 base and J lost 8; bases outside the gene matches: 5. This CDR3 is 14 amino acids long.

The chain couples TRBV27 to TRBJ2-7, with D perhaps given as TRBD1 or TRBD2 (5 bases each). Trimming removed 2 bases at V and 4 bases at J, with 9 bases between. The CDR3 length is 13 residues. Germline lookup yields CDR1 MNHEY and CDR2 SMNVEV (reference sequence). For the CDR3, the DNA is TGTGCCAGCAGTTTAAACGGGGCGTACGAGCAGTACTTC. This gives the protein CASSLNGAYEQYF.

V gene TRBV6-5 combines with J gene TRBJ2-3; 11 bases agree with TRBD2. Trimming removed 5 bases from V and 6 bases from J; junction bases left unmatched: 4. This CDR3 is 14 amino acids long. Germline V gene data show CDR1 as MNHEY and CDR2 as SVGAGI. Here the CDR3 DNA reads TGTGCCAGCAGTCCGGGACTAGCGGTCGATACGCAGTATTTT. This encodes CASSPGLAVDTQYF.

The chain recombines TRBV10-2 with TRBJ2-3, with D possibly being TRBD1 (5 bases). CDR3 length: 11 amino acids. Trimming left V 8 bases short and J 5 bases short, with 8 bases between. Germline-derived CDR1 and CDR2 are WSHSY and SAAADI. CDR3 sequence (DNA): TGCGCCAGCCTAAGGGGAGATACGCAGTATTTT. Translated: CASLRGDTQYF.

V and J are TRBV27 and TRBJ1-5; perhaps TRBD1 as D (5 bases). The V and J ends lost 8 bases and 6 bases respectively, with 14 bases between them. Germline CDR1 and CDR2: MNHEY and SMNVEV (reference sequence). The CDR3 has 13 residues. This chain's CDR3 is CASAARVGQPQHF. DNA of the CDR3: TGTGCCAGCGCTGCCAGGGTGGGTCAGCCCCAGCATTTT.

V gene TRBV9 combines with J gene TRBJ1-2; D is unresolved. The germline V and J ends were trimmed by 4 bases and 4 bases, with 17 bases remaining between them. This CDR3 is 15 amino acids long. Per the germline V gene, CDR1 is SGDLS and CDR2 is YYNGEE. The CDR3 nucleotides read TGTGCCAGCAGCTTGTCCGGAGGCGCCTTCTATGGCTACACCTTC. Its translation is CASSLSGGAFYGYTF. The complete variable domain, with remaining parts taken from reference TRBV9 and TRBJ1-2, reads DSGVTQTPKHLITATGQRVTLRCSPRSGDLSVYWYQQSLDQGLQFLIQYYNGEERAKGNILERFSAQQFPDLHSELNLSSLELGDSALYFCASSLSGGAFYGYTFGSGTRLTVV.

This clone was counted only a few times. V and J are TRBV4-1 and TRBJ2-5, with TRBD1 identical over 8 bases. The germline gives CDR1 MGHRA, CDR2 YSYEKL. CDR3 length: 14 amino acids. Germline trimming cut 4 bases from V and 6 bases from J; bases unmatched to any gene: 7. The DNA for the CDR3 is TGCGCCAGCAGCCCCCCAGGGGGCGCGAAGACCCAGTACTTC. Translation gives CASSPPGGAKTQYF.

This CDR3 reads CASSPGTGDRFSNQPQHF. As DNA, the CDR3 is TGTGCCAGCAGCCCCGGGACAGGGGATCGGTTTAGCAATCAGCCCCAGCATTTT. V usage is TRBV28 and J usage is TRBJ1-5; 10 bases are a match to TRBD1. This CDR3 contains 18 residues. Germline CDR1 reads MDHEN; CDR2 reads SYDVKM. The trim removed 6 bases at V and 0 bases at J, leaving 11 bases unmatched.